Listed below are T cell receptor beta chains from one sample, sequenced in a study of naive and memory T cell subsets. TCRdb re-analysed the UMI-ligation and nested PCR reads in MiXCR, keeping a single row per CDR3 protein. The table includes roughly 98,000 distinct CDR3 sequences, roughly 7% detected once. The sequenced sample consisted of central memory CD4+ T cells from blood. The receptors were gathered from a human donor in good health. Each CDR3 is given with its conserved first and last residue.

V,CDR3
TRBV10-3,CAIRPTGYEQYF
TRBV20-1,CSARDRTVGDYGYTF
TRBV28,CASSLYPGGEQYF
TRBV20-1,CSASSSGTYNEQFF
TRBV12-3/TRBV12-4,CASRIQGMVSPLHF
TRBV5-6,CASSLGGARADTQYF
TRBV7-2,CASSPLAGGEQFF
TRBV27,CASSLYRPADTQYF
TRBV4-1,CASSQDGGTYNEQFF
TRBV7-6,CASSLVSRPGNTGELFF
TRBV7-2,CASSLAAGGRQETQYF
TRBV20-1,CSATLDTGRLGYTF
TRBV25-1,CASRKTGGSEAFF
TRBV6-2/TRBV6-3,CASKTTRGGRPDEQFF
TRBV6-1,CASSDRLVGSAGNEQFF
TRBV27,CASSRSTNEKLFF
TRBV7-2,CASSLASGRQYF
TRBV30,CAWSKGGTSTGELFF
TRBV20-1,CSARQTSGGTAYEQYF
TRBV30,CAWSVWGRAGEKLFF
TRBV24-1,CATSDSLGGRQGEETQYF
TRBV2,CASSKDGIYEQYF
TRBV6-2/TRBV6-3,CASSLASGGDEQYF
TRBV28,CASSWGFYEQYF
TRBV20-1,CSARVVGQGSYNEQFF
TRBV5-4,CASSSGLGTQYF
TRBV9,CASSVADQGNIQYF
TRBV20-1,CSARPGGPGDTQYF
TRBV20-1,CSASRVVGGLRETQYF
TRBV5-1,CASEEDTQYF